Below, one T cell receptor (beta chain) is given with its context. The CDR3 has 14 residues. Trimming pared 5 bases from V and 6 bases from J, leaving 15 bases between. Germline lookup yields CDR1 MNHNY and CDR2 SVGAGI (reference sequence). Clones were read by immunoSEQ multiplex PCR, and TCRdb kept only the in-frame ones, dropping some. The repertoire has approximately 35,000 clones, around four fifths of them found once; the top ten carry 3% to 4%. The data were taken from a study of chemoradiotherapy in HPV16-positive cancers. This TCR was sampled from a human donor with HPV-associated anogenital cancer. This specimen consisted of blood, obtained from a patient who underwent chemoradiotherapy. The gene calls are TRBV6-6 and TRBJ2-3, with D tentatively TRBD1 or TRBD2 (6 bases each). The CDR3 is CASSKGGQYDTQYF. The CDR3 DNA follows: TGTGCCAGCAGTAAGGGGGGCCAATACGATACGCAGTATTTT.